The clone carrying this TCR beta chain is a singleton in its sample. No antigen is known for it. This entry belongs to a study of shared clonotypes between healthy human individuals. The study's findings and limits: There were few donors, and this limited the genetic and exposure-history diversity represented. Generation probabilities of non-shared clonotypes were lower (relative to those shared by all four donors).

Positively selected for CCR7, the CD45RO-negative cells used as naive CD8 cells excluded terminally differentiated effector memory CD45RA+ cells. Study donors comprised healthy, HIV-negative adults devoid of recent acute infection or vaccination. Every subset's genomic DNA went evenly onto several immunoSEQ plates. Repertoires were generated with immunoSEQ multiplex PCR, while TCRdb's copy carries only in-frame clones and drops some. This sample has roughly 2.1 million clones, with 90% to 95% found just once. This receptor was obtained from a man younger than 30 in good health. Some clones in this sample may be carry-over from other donors' samples. Sequencing was done on a sample of naive CD8+ T cells from PBMCs.

The CDR3 DNA reads as TGTGCCAGCAGAACGACAGGGGCGGTAAGTCAGCCCCAGCATTTT. Translation: CASRTTGAVSQPQHF. This chain uses TRBV27 with TRBJ1-5; 8 bases align to TRBD1. V dropped 6 bases and J dropped 6; count of bases not matched to a gene: 10. The CDR3 is made up of 15 amino acids. The V gene's germline CDR1 is MNHEY and CDR2 SMNVEV (reference sequence).